This T cell receptor (beta chain) was profiled in a study of Ad26.COV2.S vaccination and SARS-CoV-2 variants (dated by TCRdb to the early 2020s). The study in broad terms: Vaccine-arm donors came from COV1001, a multicentre, randomized, double-blind, placebo-controlled phase I-IIa trial of Ad26.COV2.S in healthy adults. Ad26.COV2.S was given intramuscularly at 5x10^10 or 1x10^11 viral particles, as a single shot or as two shots 56 days apart. Sequencing of the TCRbeta repertoire served to evaluate the specificity and breadth of SARS-CoV-2-reactive T cell receptors following Ad26.COV2.S vaccination. The TCR-sequenced set comprised approximately 32 samples: some 19 Ad26.COV2.S vaccine recipients, 5 placebo recipients and 8 SARS-CoV-2 convalescent individuals. Participants in the trial were split at random into five groups of five each, receiving low-dose or high-dose Ad26.COV2.S once or twice, or else placebo on both occasions. Investigators remained blinded to trial group allocation during experiments and outcome assessment.

CDR1 and CDR2, per the germline V gene, are SGHRS and YFSETQ. The CDR3 covers 17 residues, taking in both the cysteine and the phenylalanine. The CDR3 DNA has 51 bases and is translated from base 1. After removal of 4 bases from V and 4 bases from J, the junction retains 15 bases not matched to a gene. What the research found in general, with its limitations: After vaccination, spike-specific CD8+ and CD4+ T cell responses were reported to show substantial breadth. The study lacked the statistical power to compare responses across vaccine doses or regimens. According to the authors, total T cell responses may have been underestimated by the TCR breadth and depth analyses. Vaccine and placebo recipients had comparable non-spike TCR breadth, which fits with the vaccine containing only spike. Ad26.COV2.S recipients had higher spike-specific TCR breadth than placebo recipients (P = 0.0014).

The immunoSEQ Assay was used to sequence TCRbeta CDR3 regions. After extraction, genomic DNA underwent amplification by bias-controlled multiplex PCR, followed by high-throughput sequencing. Regarding the original processing steps: To quantify the absolute abundance of every unique TCRbeta CDR3 region, sequences were collapsed and filtered. T cell fraction was estimated by normalization of TCRbeta template counts to usable DNA, with usable DNA being measured through amplification of reference genes present in all nucleated cells. Repertoire TCRs were annotated as SARS-CoV-2-specific by exact matching of V gene, CDR3 amino acid sequence and J gene to a known reactive TCR set. MIRA supplied the reference SARS-CoV-2 TCR set, which was filtered for enrichment in COVID-19-positive ImmuneCODE repertoires so that public or cross-reactive TCRs were removed. Drawing on the MIRA antigens, annotated TCRs were analysed further at the level of specific ORF or position within ORF. Breadth was defined as the number of annotated unique rearrangements divided by the total number of unique productive rearrangements, and depth was defined as the summed frequency of the annotated unique rearrangements. TCR breadth was compared between groups using two-sided Wilcoxon rank-sum tests. In TCRdb, the immuneACCESS table is reduced to in-frame sequences with V and J assigned. These tables do not hold every clone; where another copy was compared, an unresolved V gene accounts for under half, and the others remain unexplained. Clone size and V and J calls were adopted from that table, with D and trimming inferred from the DNA. The sample includes 380,000 or so clones, with around 88% observed a single time. In total, the top ten clones hold roughly 4.8% of the sample.

According to the study, the label for this sample's treatment or condition signals: some 20 received Ad26.COV2.S at low or high dose, single or two shots; 5 received placebo; per-sample allocation not given. Repertoires of vaccine and placebo recipients were sequenced from samples taken on day 63 after the first injection. In Cohort 1b, about two dozen adults aged 18-55 years were enrolled at a single site in Boston, USA, between 29 July and 7 August 2020. Ad26.COV2.S was a replication-incompetent adenovirus type 26 vector that expressed a prefusion-stabilized SARS-CoV-2 spike protein derived from the original Wuhan strain. Comment on this clone: The clone's antigen remains unknown. One base away there is no much larger clone; base qualities are not given.

The sequence joins TRBV5-1 to TRBJ1-1, with 8 central nucleotides matching TRBD1. The clonotype was recovered from a person aged 18 to 59 who received the Ad26.COV2.S COVID-19 vaccine or a placebo. The specimen was peripheral blood, collected in a trial of Ad26.COV2.S vaccine versus placebo. The base sequence is TGCGCCAGCAGCCAAGACAGGGGCGCGAGATTGGGCACTGAAGCTTTCTTT. This is translated as CASSQDRGARLGTEAFF.